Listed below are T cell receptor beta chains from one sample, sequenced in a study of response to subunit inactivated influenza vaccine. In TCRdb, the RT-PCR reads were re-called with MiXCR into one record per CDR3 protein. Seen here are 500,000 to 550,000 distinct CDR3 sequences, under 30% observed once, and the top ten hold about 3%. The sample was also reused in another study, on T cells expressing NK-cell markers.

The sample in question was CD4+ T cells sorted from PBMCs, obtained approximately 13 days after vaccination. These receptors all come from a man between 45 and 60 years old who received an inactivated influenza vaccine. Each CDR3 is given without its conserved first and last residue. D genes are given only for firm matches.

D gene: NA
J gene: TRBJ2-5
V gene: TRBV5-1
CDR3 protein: ASSSTVSQETQY

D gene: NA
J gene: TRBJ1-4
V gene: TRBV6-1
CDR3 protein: ASSTPGAAEKLF

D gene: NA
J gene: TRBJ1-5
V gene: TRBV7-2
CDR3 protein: ASSLGGGVFQPQH

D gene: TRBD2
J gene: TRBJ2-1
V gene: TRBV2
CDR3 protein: ASRSGTSGRFRHL

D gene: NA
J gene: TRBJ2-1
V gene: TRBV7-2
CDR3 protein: ASSLAGYEQF

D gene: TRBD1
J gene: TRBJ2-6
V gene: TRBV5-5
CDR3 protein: ASRPGQGALGGANVLT

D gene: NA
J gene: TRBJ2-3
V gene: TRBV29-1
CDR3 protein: SVADATGTRSTDTQY

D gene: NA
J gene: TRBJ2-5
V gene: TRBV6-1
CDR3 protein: ASSPGGSGQTQY

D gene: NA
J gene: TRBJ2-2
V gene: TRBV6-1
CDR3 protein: ASSVHNTGELF

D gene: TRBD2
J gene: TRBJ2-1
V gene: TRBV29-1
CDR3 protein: SVVSGRSPYNEQF

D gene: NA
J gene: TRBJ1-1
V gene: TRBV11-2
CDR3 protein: ASSSTGRAF

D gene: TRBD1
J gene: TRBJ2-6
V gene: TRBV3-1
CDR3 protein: ASSHGQADSGANVLT

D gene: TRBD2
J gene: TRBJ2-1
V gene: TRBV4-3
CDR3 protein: ASSQDAGLAGEQF

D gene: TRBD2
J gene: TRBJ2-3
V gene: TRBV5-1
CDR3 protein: ASSFSEAGGTDTQY

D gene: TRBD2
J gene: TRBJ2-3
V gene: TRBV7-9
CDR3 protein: ASSSSGVRRDTQY

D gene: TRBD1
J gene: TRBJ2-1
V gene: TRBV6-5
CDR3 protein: ASSYSLLRDRENEQF

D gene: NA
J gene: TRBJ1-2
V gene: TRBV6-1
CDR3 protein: ASSASRANYGYT

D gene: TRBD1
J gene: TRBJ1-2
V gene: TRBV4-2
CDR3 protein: ASSQGTGGNYGYT

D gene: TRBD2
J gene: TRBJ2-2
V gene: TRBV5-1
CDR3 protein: ASTTSGVFGELF

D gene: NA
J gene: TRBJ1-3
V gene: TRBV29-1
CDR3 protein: SGRDPGNTIY

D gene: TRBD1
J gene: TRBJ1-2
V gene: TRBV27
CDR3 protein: ASSSRGTVANYGYT

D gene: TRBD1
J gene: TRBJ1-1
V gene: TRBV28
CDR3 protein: ASRGNPGTGYHEAF

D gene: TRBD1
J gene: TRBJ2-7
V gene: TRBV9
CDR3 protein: ASSLRQGGTYEQY

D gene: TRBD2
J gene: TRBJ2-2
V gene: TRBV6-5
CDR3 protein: ASSYAPGLAGEGELF

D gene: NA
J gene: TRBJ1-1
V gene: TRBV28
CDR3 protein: ASSTHVGVYTEAF

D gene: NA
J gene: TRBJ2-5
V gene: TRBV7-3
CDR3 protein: ASSLDRFETQY

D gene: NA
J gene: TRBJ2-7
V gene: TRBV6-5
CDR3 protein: ASSYSKIVGGRGSYEQY

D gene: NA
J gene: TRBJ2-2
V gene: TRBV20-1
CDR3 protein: SATAGLSNTGELF

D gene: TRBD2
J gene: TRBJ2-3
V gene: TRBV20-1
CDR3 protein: SATLAGETDTQY

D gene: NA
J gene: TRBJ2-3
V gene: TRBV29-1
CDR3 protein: SVAGQSAQY

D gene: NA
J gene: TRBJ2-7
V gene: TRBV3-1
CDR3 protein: ASSQNPYEQY

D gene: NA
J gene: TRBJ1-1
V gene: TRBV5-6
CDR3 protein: ASSKDLSNTEAF

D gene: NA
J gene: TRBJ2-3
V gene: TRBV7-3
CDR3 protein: ASSHRQGRADTQY

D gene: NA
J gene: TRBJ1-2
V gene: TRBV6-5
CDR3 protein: ASSYWGDGYT

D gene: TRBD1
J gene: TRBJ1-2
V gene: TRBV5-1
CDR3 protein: ASSPGTASQNYGYT

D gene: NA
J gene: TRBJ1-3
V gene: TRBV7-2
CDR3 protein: ASSLGGGTGNTIY

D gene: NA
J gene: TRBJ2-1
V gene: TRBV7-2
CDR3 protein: ASSLVAQRKRNEQF

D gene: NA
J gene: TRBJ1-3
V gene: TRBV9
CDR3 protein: ASSVEDRRRSGNTIY

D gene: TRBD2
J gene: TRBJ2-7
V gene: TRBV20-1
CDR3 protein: SATGLAGSYEQY

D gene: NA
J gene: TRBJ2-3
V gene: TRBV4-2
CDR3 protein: ASSHGEDTQY

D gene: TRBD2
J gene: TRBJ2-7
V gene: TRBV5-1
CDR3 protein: ASSPTSGVPHEQY

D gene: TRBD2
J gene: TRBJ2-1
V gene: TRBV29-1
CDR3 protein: SVGGPGLANNEQF